This T cell receptor (beta chain) was documented in a study of shared clonotypes between healthy human individuals. V was pared by 0 bases and J by 5 bases, with 3 bases of the junction left unmatched. The germline V gene encodes CDR1 SGHNT and CDR2 YYREEE (reference sequence). The CDR3 has 17 residues. Donation came from healthy HIV-negative adults that had no recent acute infections or vaccinations. A CD45RA+ naive subset and a CD45RA-negative memory subset were split from CD4+ cells. The study ran the assay at deep level. The repertoire was sequenced with immunoSEQ multiplex PCR; TCRdb's copy has only in-frame clones and lacks some. Here the sample spans 1.6 million or so clones, 98% being singletons.

The sequencing input was naive CD4+ T cells sorted from blood. Sample subset: CD45RA+ positively selected. The chain employs TRBV5-4 and TRBJ2-3, with TRBD2 matching 16 bases. This TCR derives from a man aged 25 to 40 in good health. The chain's CDR3 is CASSLGGLAGGIDTQYF. CDR3 DNA: TGTGCCAGCAGCTTGGGGGGACTAGCGGGAGGGATAGATACGCAGTATTTT.